This entry lists 11 T cell receptor beta chains sequenced from one sample in a study of cytotoxic CD8 clonotypes in ibrutinib-treated CLL. Assay used: immunoSEQ multiplex PCR; TCRdb lists only in-frame clones, some missing. The table includes about 200,000 clones, 65% to 80% detected once. The sample consisted of PBMCs, taken after 12 months of ibrutinib treatment. Every receptor here comes from a human donor with chronic lymphocytic leukemia.

This sequence joins TRBV19 and TRBJ2-2, with TRBD2 identical over 9 bases. The CDR3 runs to 14 residues. Germline-derived CDR1 and CDR2 are LNHDA and SQIVND (reference sequence). With V trimmed by 4 bases and J by 5 bases, 2 bases remained unmatched. CDR3: CASSSGRGTGELFF. The CDR3 bases are TGTGCCAGTAGTAGCGGGAGGGGTACCGGGGAGCTGTTTTTT.

The V call is TRBV6-5, the J call TRBJ1-1; the D is unclear. The V gene lost 10 bases and the J gene lost 1 base, with 7 bases spanning the gap. The CDR3 contains 11 residues. CDR1 is MNHEY and CDR2 is SVGAGI in the germline V gene. Here the CDR3 reads CATLGNTEAFF. The CDR3, as DNA: TGTGCCACCCTAGGGAACACTGAAGCTTTCTTT.

V and J are TRBV5-1 and TRBJ2-4; 7 bases are shared with TRBD1. There are 13 residues in the CDR3. The J segment lost 1 base and the V segment lost 7 bases, leaving 2 bases of the junction unmatched. Germline V gene data show CDR1 as SGHRS and CDR2 as YFSETQ. In DNA, the CDR3 is TGCGCCAGCTCGACAGGGGCCAAAAACATTCAGTACTTC. Protein: CASSTGAKNIQYF.

This clone was observed a handful of times. An end of the junction differs from the germline gene, which may be a read error. The chain links TRBV7-3 to TRBJ1-1; D gene unclear. The CDR3 length is 12 residues. Per the germline V gene, CDR1 is SGHTA and CDR2 is FQGTGA. The CDR3 DNA reads as TGTGCCAGCAGCCTAACCCCGGGGGAAGCTTTCTTT. Translated: CASSLTPGEAFF.

The genes are TRBV6-6 and TRBJ1-5; perhaps TRBD1 as D (5 bases). CDR1 and CDR2 (germline): MNHNY, SVGAGI (reference sequence). This CDR3 region has 15 residues. V was cut by 7 bases and J by 0 bases, with 13 bases left in between. CDR3 loop: CASTWGETSNQPQHF. The CDR3 DNA reads as TGTGCCAGCACGTGGGGGGAGACTAGCAATCAGCCCCAGCATTTT.

This clone is a singleton in its sample. The genes are TRBV7-3 and TRBJ1-2; 9 bases agree with TRBD1. The germline V gene has CDR1 SGHTA and CDR2 FQGTGA. This CDR3 has 13 residues. V lost 5 bases to trimming and J lost 7 bases; unmatched junction nucleotides: 5. The CDR3 nucleotides read TGTGCCAGCAGCCAAACAGGGGGCATTGGCTACACCTTC. Amino acids: CASSQTGGIGYTF.

About this clone itself: Other DNA sequences within the sample encode an identical CDR3. This chain joins TRBV9 and TRBJ2-3, with D possibly TRBD2 on 6 matching bases. There are 15 residues in the CDR3. V shed 0 bases and J shed 0 bases, with 8 bases lying between them. The V gene's germline CDR1 is SGDLS and CDR2 YYNGEE. Written as DNA, the CDR3 is TGTGCCAGCAGCGTAGAGGGGACTAGCACAGATACGCAGTATTTT. The encoded protein is CASSVEGTSTDTQYF.

This clone was seen more than once but under ten times. The chain couples TRBV2 to TRBJ2-2; D might be TRBD2 (6 bases). Germline CDR1 reads SNHLY; CDR2 reads FYNNEI. The CDR3 length is 18 residues. The V end lost 4 bases, the J end lost 5 bases, and 23 bases lay between the germline ends. In DNA, the CDR3 is TGTGCCAGCAGTGGGGGCCAAACTAGCAGGATGGGAACCGGGGAGCTGTTTTTT. Its translation: CASSGGQTSRMGTGELFF.

The rearrangement links TRBV28 to TRBJ2-7; 10 nucleotides align to TRBD2. In germline, CDR1 is MDHEN, CDR2 SYDVKM. The CDR3 is 15 amino acids. Trimming took 8 bases from V and 2 from J; bases not matched to a gene: 9. This CDR3 reads CASGLLAGYAYEQYF. DNA for the CDR3: TGTGCCAGCGGGCTACTAGCGGGATACGCCTACGAGCAGTACTTC. The variable domain in full, with the rest retrieved from reference TRBV28 and TRBJ2-7, is DVKVTQSSRYLVKRTGEKVFLECVQDMDHENMFWYRQDPGLGLRLIYFSYDVKMKEKGDIPEGYSVSREKKERFSLILESASTNQTSMYLCASGLLAGYAYEQYFGPGTRLTVT.

The chain combines TRBV6-5 with TRBJ1-5; D is uncertain. Germline values: CDR1 MNHEY, CDR2 SVGAGI. V lost 8 bases and J lost 0, with 14 bases in between. CDR3 length: 15 amino acids. The CDR3 nucleotides are TGTGCCAGCCAACTTGACACCCATAGCAATCAGCCCCAGCATTTT. Translating gives CASQLDTHSNQPQHF.

Here the CDR3 reads CASSLVAWSDGNYGYTF. Here the CDR3 DNA reads TGCGCCAGCAGCTTGGTGGCTTGGTCCGACGGCAACTATGGCTACACCTTC. The J gene is TRBJ1-2, the V gene TRBV5-1; no clear D gene. Trimming took off 0 bases at V and 2 bases at J, with 17 bases between the two ends. Germline V gene lookup returns CDR1 SGHRS and CDR2 YFSETQ. The CDR3 contains 17 residues.